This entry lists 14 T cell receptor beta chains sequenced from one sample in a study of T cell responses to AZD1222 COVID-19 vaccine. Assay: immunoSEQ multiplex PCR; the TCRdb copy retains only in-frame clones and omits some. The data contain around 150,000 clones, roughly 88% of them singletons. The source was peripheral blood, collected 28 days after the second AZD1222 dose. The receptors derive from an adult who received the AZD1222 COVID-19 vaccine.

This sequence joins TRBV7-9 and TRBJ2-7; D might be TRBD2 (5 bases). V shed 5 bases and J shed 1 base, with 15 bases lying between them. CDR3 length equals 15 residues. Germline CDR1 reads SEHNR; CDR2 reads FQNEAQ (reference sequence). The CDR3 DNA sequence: TGTGCCAGCAGCCCAGCGGCAGCGGTTTCCTACGAGCAGTACTTC. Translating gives CASSPAAAVSYEQYF.

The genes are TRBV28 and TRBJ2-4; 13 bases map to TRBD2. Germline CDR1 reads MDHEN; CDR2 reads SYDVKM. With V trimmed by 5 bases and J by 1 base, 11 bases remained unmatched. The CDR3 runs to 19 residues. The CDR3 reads CASSPGLAGASIAKNIQYF. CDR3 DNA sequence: TGTGCCAGCAGTCCCGGACTAGCGGGGGCCTCTATCGCCAAAAACATTCAGTACTTC.

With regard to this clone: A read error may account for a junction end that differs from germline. The CDR3 loop is CASSQDTSRGGHF. CDR3 sequence (DNA): TGTGCCAGCAGCCAAGATACCAGCCGGGGTGGGCACTTC. The gene calls are TRBV4-2 and TRBJ2-7, with a possible D match to TRBD2 (5 bases). This CDR3 is built from 13 residues. Germline CDR1 is LGHNA and CDR2 is YNFKEQ.

The chain's CDR3 is CASMIGQGTEKLFF. Written as DNA, the CDR3 is TGTGCCAGCATGATCGGACAGGGGACTGAAAAACTGTTTTTT. The chain uses TRBV28 and TRBJ1-4, with 9 positions matching TRBD1. The CDR3 consists of 14 residues. Germline CDR1 and CDR2: MDHEN and SYDVKM. V shed 7 bases, J shed 7 bases, and the junction held 7 bases outside the gene matches.

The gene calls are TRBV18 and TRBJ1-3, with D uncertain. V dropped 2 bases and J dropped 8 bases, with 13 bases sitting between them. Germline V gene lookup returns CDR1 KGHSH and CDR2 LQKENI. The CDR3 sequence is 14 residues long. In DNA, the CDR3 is TGTGCCAGCTCACCATTTGAGGGTTCGGACACCATATATTTT. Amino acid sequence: CASSPFEGSDTIYF.

CDR3 amino acids: CASSQTTGASSYNSPLHF. The CDR3 nucleotides read TGCGCCAGCAGCCAAACGACAGGGGCAAGCTCCTATAATTCACCCCTCCACTTT. The chain is built from TRBV4-3 and TRBJ1-6, with 8 bases matching TRBD1. Germline loops: CDR1 LGHNA, CDR2 YSLEER. The CDR3 runs to 18 residues. Trimming took 2 bases from V and 0 from J; bases not matched to a gene: 6.

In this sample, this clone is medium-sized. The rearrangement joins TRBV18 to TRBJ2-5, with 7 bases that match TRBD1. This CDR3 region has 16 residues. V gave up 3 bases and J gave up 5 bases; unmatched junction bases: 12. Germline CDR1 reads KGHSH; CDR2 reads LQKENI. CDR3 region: CASSPQSGTEGETQYF. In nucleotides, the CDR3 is TGTGCCAGCTCACCTCAATCGGGGACAGAGGGTGAGACCCAGTACTTC.

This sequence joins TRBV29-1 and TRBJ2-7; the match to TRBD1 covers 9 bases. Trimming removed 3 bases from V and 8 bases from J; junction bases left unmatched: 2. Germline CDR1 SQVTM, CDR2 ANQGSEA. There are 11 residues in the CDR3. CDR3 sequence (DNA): TGCAGCGTTGATGGGACAGGGCAGCAGTACTTC. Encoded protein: CSVDGTGQQYF.

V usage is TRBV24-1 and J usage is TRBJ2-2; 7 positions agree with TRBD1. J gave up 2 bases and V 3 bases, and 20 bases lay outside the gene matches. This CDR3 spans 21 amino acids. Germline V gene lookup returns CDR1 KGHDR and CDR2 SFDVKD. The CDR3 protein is CATSDPPTGTARRKNTGELFF. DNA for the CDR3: TGTGCCACCAGTGATCCACCCACCGGGACAGCCCGTCGGAAAAACACCGGGGAGCTGTTTTTT.

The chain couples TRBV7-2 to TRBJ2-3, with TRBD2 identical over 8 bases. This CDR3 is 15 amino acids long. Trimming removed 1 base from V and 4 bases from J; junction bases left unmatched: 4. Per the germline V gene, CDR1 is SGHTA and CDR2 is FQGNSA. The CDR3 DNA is TGTGCCAGCAGCTTAGGGGGACTAGAAGCAGATACGCAGTATTTT. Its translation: CASSLGGLEADTQYF.

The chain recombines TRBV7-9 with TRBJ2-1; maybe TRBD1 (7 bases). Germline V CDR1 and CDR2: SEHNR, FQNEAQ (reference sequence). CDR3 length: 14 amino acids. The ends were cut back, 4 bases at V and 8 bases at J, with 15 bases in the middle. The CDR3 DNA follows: TGTGCCAGCAGCTATCAGGGGGGTAGCGATGAGCAGTTCTTC. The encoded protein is CASSYQGGSDEQFF.

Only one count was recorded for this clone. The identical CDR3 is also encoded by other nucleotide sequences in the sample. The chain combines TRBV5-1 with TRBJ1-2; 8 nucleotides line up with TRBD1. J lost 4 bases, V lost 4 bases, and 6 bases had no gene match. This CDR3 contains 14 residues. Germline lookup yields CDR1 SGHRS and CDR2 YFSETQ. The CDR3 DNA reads TGCGCCAGCAGCCCAGGACAGGGCACCTATGGCTACACCTTC. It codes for CASSPGQGTYGYTF.

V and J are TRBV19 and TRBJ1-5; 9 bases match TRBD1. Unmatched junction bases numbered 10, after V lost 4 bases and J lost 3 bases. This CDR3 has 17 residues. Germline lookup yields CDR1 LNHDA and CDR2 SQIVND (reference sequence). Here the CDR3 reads CASSSLEGTGNNQPQHF. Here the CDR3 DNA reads TGTGCCAGTAGTAGTCTGGAAGGGACAGGGAACAATCAGCCCCAGCATTTT.

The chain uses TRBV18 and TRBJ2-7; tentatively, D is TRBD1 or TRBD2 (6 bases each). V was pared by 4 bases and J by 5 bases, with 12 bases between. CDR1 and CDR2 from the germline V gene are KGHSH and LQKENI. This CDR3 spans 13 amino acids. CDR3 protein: CASSRGAGDEQYF. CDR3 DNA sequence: TGTGCCAGCTCACGGGGGGCCGGGGACGAGCAGTACTTC. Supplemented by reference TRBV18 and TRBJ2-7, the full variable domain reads NAGVMQNPRHLVRRRGQEARLRCSPMKGHSHVYWYRQLPEEGLKFMVYLQKENIIDESGMPKERFSAEFPKEGPSILRIQQVVRGDSAAYFCASSRGAGDEQYFGPGTRLTVT.